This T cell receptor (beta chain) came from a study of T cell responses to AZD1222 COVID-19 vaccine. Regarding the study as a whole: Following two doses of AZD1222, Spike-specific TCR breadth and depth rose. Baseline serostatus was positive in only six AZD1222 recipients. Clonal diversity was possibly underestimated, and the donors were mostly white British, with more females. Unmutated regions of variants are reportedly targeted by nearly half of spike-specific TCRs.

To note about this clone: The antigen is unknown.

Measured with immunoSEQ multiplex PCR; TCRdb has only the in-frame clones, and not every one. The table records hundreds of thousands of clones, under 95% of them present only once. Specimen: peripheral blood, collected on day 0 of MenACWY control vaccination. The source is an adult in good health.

In DNA, the CDR3 is TGTGCCAGCAGTAAGGGCAGCCAGGTAGCTTTCTTT. This codes for CASSKGSQVAFF. The V call is TRBV12-3 or TRBV12-4, the J call TRBJ1-1, with D hard to call. This CDR3 region has 12 residues. V lost 5 bases to trimming and J lost 10 bases, with 14 bases between them.